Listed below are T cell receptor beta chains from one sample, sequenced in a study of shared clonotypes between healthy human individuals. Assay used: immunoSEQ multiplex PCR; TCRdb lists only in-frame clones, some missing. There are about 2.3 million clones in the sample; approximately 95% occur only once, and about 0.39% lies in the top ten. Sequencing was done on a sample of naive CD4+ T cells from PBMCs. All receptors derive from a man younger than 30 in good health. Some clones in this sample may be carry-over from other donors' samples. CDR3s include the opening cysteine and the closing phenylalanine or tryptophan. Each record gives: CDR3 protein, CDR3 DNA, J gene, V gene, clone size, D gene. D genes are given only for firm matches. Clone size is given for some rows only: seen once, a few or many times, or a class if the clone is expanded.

CASSRDVVSGNTIYF	TGCGCCAGCAGCCGGGACGTCGTCTCTGGAAACACCATATATTTT	TRBJ1-3	TRBV5-1	.	.
CASSPRRGSEYEQYF	TGCGCCAGCAGCCCCCGAAGGGGAAGCGAGTACGAGCAGTACTTC	TRBJ2-7	TRBV5-1	.	.
CASSLADGSTDTQYF	TGTGCCAGCAGTTTAGCGGATGGGAGCACAGATACGCAGTATTTT	TRBJ2-3	TRBV28	.	.
CASSSKGEAQRWNTEAFF	TGTGCCAGCAGCTCCAAGGGCGAGGCCCAACGTTGGAACACTGAAGCTTTCTTT	TRBJ1-1	TRBV7-3	.	.
CASSIGLGRTGELFF	TGTGCCAGCAGCATAGGGTTGGGACGAACCGGGGAGCTGTTTTTT	TRBJ2-2	TRBV7-7	.	.
CASSLGGRSSYEQYF	TGTGCCAGCAGTTTAGGGGGACGAAGCTCCTACGAGCAGTACTTC	TRBJ2-7	TRBV28	once	.
CASSQARGNQPQHF	TGTGCCAGCTCACAGGCGCGAGGCAATCAGCCCCAGCATTTT	TRBJ1-5	TRBV18	.	.
CASKAQSQVAGGYTF	TGTGCCAGCAAGGCCCAATCCCAGGTAGCTGGTGGCTACACCTTC	TRBJ1-2	TRBV6-4	.	.
CASSNRGASGRYNEQFF	TGTGCCAGCAGCAACCGGGGGGCTAGCGGGCGATACAATGAGCAGTTCTTC	TRBJ2-1	TRBV7-3	.	TRBD2
CASSDQGAPNTGELFF	TGTGCCAGCAGTGACCAGGGGGCGCCTAACACCGGGGAGCTGTTTTTT	TRBJ2-2	TRBV2	.	TRBD1
CARPGQGSYEQYF	TGTGCCAGGCCGGGACAGGGCTCCTACGAGCAGTACTTC	TRBJ2-7	TRBV19	.	TRBD1
CASSQDGFADEQFF	TGCGCCAGCAGCCAAGATGGGTTTGCCGATGAGCAGTTCTTC	TRBJ2-1	TRBV4-3	.	.
CASRAASTDTQYF	TGCGCCAGCAGGGCGGCTAGCACAGATACGCAGTATTTT	TRBJ2-3	TRBV10-2	once	.
CASSQDRGRIAVDTEAFF	TGCGCCAGCAGCCAAGATAGGGGACGGATCGCCGTGGACACTGAAGCTTTCTTT	TRBJ1-1	TRBV4-1	.	.
CASSQFTGELFF	TGTGCCAGTAGTCAGTTTACCGGGGAGCTGTTTTTT	TRBJ2-2	TRBV19	.	.
CASSLGGTSGSEQYF	TGCGCCAGCAGCTTGGGAGGGACTAGCGGGAGCGAGCAGTACTTC	TRBJ2-7	TRBV5-1	.	TRBD2
CASSSGTVQETQYF	TGTGCCAGCAGCTCTGGGACAGTCCAAGAGACCCAGTACTTC	TRBJ2-5	TRBV5-5	.	TRBD1
CASSLFTPGSYEQYF	TGTGCCAGCTCACTTTTCACGCCGGGTTCCTACGAGCAGTACTTC	TRBJ2-7	TRBV18	.	.
CAWMGLSGRGYNEQFF	TGTGCCTGGATGGGGTTAAGCGGGAGAGGGTACAATGAGCAGTTCTTC	TRBJ2-1	TRBV30	.	TRBD2
CASSLGGTTGWDEQFF	TGTGCCAGCAGCTTAGGGGGGACGACAGGTTGGGATGAGCAGTTCTTC	TRBJ2-1	TRBV7-2	.	.
CASSAYNTVTYEQYF	TGTGCCAGCAGTGCTTATAATACCGTTACCTACGAGCAGTACTTC	TRBJ2-7	TRBV27	.	.
CASSLAGAANEKLFF	TGTGCCAGCAGCTTAGCGGGGGCAGCTAATGAAAAACTGTTTTTT	TRBJ1-4	TRBV7-9	.	.
CASSQAGTLLWDEQFF	TGTGCCAGCAGCCAGGCCGGGACCTTGCTGTGGGATGAGCAGTTCTTC	TRBJ2-1	TRBV7-3	.	.
CASSRRQGARDTQYF	TGTGCCAGCAGTCGCCGACAGGGGGCGCGAGATACGCAGTATTTT	TRBJ2-3	TRBV6-5	.	TRBD1
CASSVSSRGDEQFF	TGTGCCAGCAGCGTAAGTAGCAGGGGCGATGAGCAGTTCTTC	TRBJ2-1	TRBV9	.	.
CASSALNRDGTEAFF	TGTGCCAGCAGTGCGTTAAACAGGGATGGGACTGAAGCTTTCTTT	TRBJ1-1	TRBV6-1	.	.
CASSLRLSGATEAFF	TGTGCCAGCAGCTTAAGACTCTCCGGGGCCACTGAAGCTTTCTTT	TRBJ1-1	TRBV7-8	.	.
CASSEGGGGLNTEAFF	TGTGCCAGCAGCGAGGGGGGAGGAGGGTTGAACACTGAAGCTTTCTTT	TRBJ1-1	TRBV9	once	.
CATRQGSHTEAFF	TGTGCCACCCGACAGGGGTCCCACACTGAAGCTTTCTTT	TRBJ1-1	TRBV6-5	once	TRBD1
CASSARGQSYEQYF	TGTGCCAGCAGTGCTAGGGGACAGTCCTACGAGCAGTACTTC	TRBJ2-7	TRBV6-1	.	TRBD1
CASRHAAGISYEQYF	TGTGCCAGCCGACATGCAGCGGGCATCTCCTACGAGCAGTACTTC	TRBJ2-7	TRBV6-1	.	.
CASSQPRQGYYNEQFF	TGCGCCAGCAGCCAACCCCGACAGGGGTACTACAATGAGCAGTTCTTC	TRBJ2-1	TRBV4-1	.	TRBD1
CASSPRASGKHNEQFF	TGTGCCAGCAGCCCCCGGGCTAGCGGGAAGCACAATGAGCAGTTCTTC	TRBJ2-1	TRBV7-2	.	TRBD2
CASSRTSGRPSYEQYF	TGTGCCAGCAGCCGGACTAGCGGGAGGCCCTCCTACGAGCAGTACTTC	TRBJ2-7	TRBV5-4	.	TRBD2
CSARPGDTQYF	TGCAGTGCTAGACCCGGAGATACGCAGTATTTT	TRBJ2-3	TRBV20-1	.	.
CASSSEGLALYEQYF	TGTGCCAGCAGTTCTGAAGGACTAGCTTTATACGAGCAGTACTTC	TRBJ2-7	TRBV6-6	.	TRBD2
CASSKQQGVYGYTF	TGTGCCAGCAGCAAACAACAGGGGGTTTATGGCTACACCTTC	TRBJ1-2	TRBV27	.	TRBD1
CASSLSEANTGELFF	TGCGCCAGCAGCTTATCGGAAGCGAACACCGGGGAGCTGTTTTTT	TRBJ2-2	TRBV5-1	once	.